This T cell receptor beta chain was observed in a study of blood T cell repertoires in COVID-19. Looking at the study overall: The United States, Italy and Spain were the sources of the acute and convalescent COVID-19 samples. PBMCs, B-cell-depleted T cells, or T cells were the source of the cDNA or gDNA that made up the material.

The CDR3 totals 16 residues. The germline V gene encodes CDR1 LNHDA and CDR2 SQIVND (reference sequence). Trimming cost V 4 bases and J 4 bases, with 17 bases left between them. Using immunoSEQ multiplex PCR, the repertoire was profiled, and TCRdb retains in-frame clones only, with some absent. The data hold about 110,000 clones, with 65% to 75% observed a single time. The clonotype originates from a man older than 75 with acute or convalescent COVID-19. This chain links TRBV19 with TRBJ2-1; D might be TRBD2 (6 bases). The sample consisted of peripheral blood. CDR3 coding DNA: TGTGCCAGTAGTAAGTGGGACGGGAGCCTTTACAATGAGCAGTTCTTC. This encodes CASSKWDGSLYNEQFF.